A single sample is the source of the 11 T cell receptor beta chains below, sequenced in a study of Ad26.COV2.S vaccination and SARS-CoV-2 variants. Specified treatment: roughly 18 received Ad26.COV2.S at low or high dose, single or two shots; 5 received placebo; per-sample allocation not given. All samples were drawn on day 63, counting from the first vaccine or placebo injection. Only in-frame clones appear in the TCRdb table, and some are missing; sequencing was by immunoSEQ multiplex PCR. This sample has approximately 280,000 clones; roughly 86% occur once, and the top ten carry approximately 3.3%. The sequencing here drew on peripheral blood, taken in a trial of Ad26.COV2.S vaccine versus placebo. All receptors come from a person aged 18-65 years who received the Ad26.COV2.S COVID-19 vaccine or a placebo.

J is TRBJ2-5 and V is TRBV12-3 or TRBV12-4; no clear D. The CDR3 loop spans 12 amino acids. The germline V and J ends were trimmed by 9 bases and 0 bases, with 8 bases remaining between them. The CDR3 spells CASRGYQETQYF. CDR3 coding DNA: TGTGCCAGTCGCGGATACCAAGAGACCCAGTACTTC.

DNA for the CDR3: TGTGCCAGCAGCTTACAGGACAGTGGTGACGAGCAGTACTTC. Its translation is CASSLQDSGDEQYF. The rearrangement joins TRBV11-2 to TRBJ2-7, with a possible D match to TRBD1 (6 bases). V was pared by 2 bases and J by 5 bases, with 13 bases between. Germline V lookup: CDR1 SGHAT, CDR2 FQNNGV. The CDR3 spans 14 residues.

This chain uses TRBV12-5 with TRBJ1-1, with 7 positions matching TRBD1. Germline lookup yields CDR1 LGHNT and CDR2 FRNRAP. Unmatched junction bases numbered 4, after V lost 10 bases and J lost 2 bases. The CDR3 is made up of 12 amino acids. The DNA of the CDR3 is TGTGCTACAAACAGGGGAAACACTGAAGCTTTCTTT. The encoded protein is CATNRGNTEAFF.

J is TRBJ2-1 and V is TRBV28, with 8 bases identical to TRBD2. V was clipped by 0 bases and J by 7 bases; unmatched bases: 8. Germline CDR1 is MDHEN and CDR2 is SYDVKM. The CDR3 sequence is 16 residues long. The CDR3, as DNA: TGTGCCAGCAGTTTATGGGGCGGGACTAGAAAGAATGAGCAGTTCTTC. Encoded protein: CASSLWGGTRKNEQFF.

J is TRBJ2-3 and V is TRBV27, with TRBD2 identical over 11 bases. The CDR3 runs 16 residues. Per germline, CDR1 MNHEY and CDR2 SMNVEV (reference sequence). J lost 2 bases, V lost 2 bases, and 3 bases had no gene match. CDR3 in amino acids: CASSLVAGGITDTQYF. CDR3 in DNA: TGTGCCAGCAGTTTAGTAGCGGGAGGGATCACAGATACGCAGTATTTT.

The table lists this clone with a few counts. This chain links TRBV5-5 with TRBJ1-2; maybe TRBD1 (6 bases). Trimming cost V 2 bases and J 0 bases, with 14 bases left between them. Germline V lookup: CDR1 SGHKS, CDR2 YYEKEE (reference sequence). CDR3 length equals 16 residues. CDR3: CASSFQGTIANYGYTF. CDR3 coding DNA: TGTGCCAGCAGCTTTCAGGGGACGATAGCTAACTATGGCTACACCTTC.

The chain couples TRBV29-1 to TRBJ1-1, with 7 positions matching TRBD1. This CDR3 has 13 amino acids. The V and J ends lost 7 bases and 5 bases, in that order; junction bases with no gene match: 10. Germline V gives CDR1 SQVTM, CDR2 ANQGSEA. The CDR3 region has the DNA TGCAGCGCACAAGACAGGGAAGGTACTGAAGCTTTCTTT. Protein product: CSAQDREGTEAFF.

The chain recombines TRBV19 with TRBJ2-5, with 7 bases matching TRBD1. The J segment lost 4 bases and the V segment lost 0 bases, leaving 5 bases of the junction unmatched. Germline-derived CDR1 and CDR2 are LNHDA and SQIVND (reference sequence). The CDR3 is 15 amino acids. CDR3 nucleotides: TGTGCCAGTAGTATAGATCACAGGGGTAGAGAGACCCAGTACTTC. Translated, it gives CASSIDHRGRETQYF. The whole variable domain, filled in from reference TRBV19 and TRBJ2-5, reads DGGITQSPKYLFRKEGQNVTLSCEQNLNHDAMYWYRQDPGQGLRLIYYSQIVNDFQKGDIAEGYSVSREKKESFPLTVTSAQKNPTAFYLCASSIDHRGRETQYFGPGTRLLVL.

V is TRBV29-1 and J is TRBJ2-2; D may be TRBD2 (6 bases). This CDR3 comprises 15 residues. CDR1 and CDR2 from the germline V gene are SQVTM and ANQGSEA. V was shortened by 0 bases and J by 1 base, with 9 bases between the two germline ends. CDR3 amino acids: CSVEDRRGNTGELFF. DNA of the CDR3: TGCAGCGTTGAAGATCGGCGGGGGAACACCGGGGAGCTGTTTTTT.

This clone has a single count. This chain uses TRBV19 with TRBJ2-2; no clear D. This CDR3 has 12 amino acids. The V end lost 6 bases, the J end lost 2 bases, and 4 bases lay between the germline ends. Germline V gene data show CDR1 as LNHDA and CDR2 as SQIVND (reference sequence). The CDR3 DNA is TGTGCCAGTAGACCTAACACCGGGGAGCTGTTTTTT. It specifies CASRPNTGELFF.

V gene TRBV30 combines with J gene TRBJ1-6; D call uncertain. This CDR3 is built from 16 residues. Trimming stripped 2 bases from V and 6 bases from J, with 17 bases between. The germline V gene encodes CDR1 GTSNPN and CDR2 SVGIG (reference sequence). The CDR3 here is CAWSNGWQSLNSPLHF. CDR3 bases: TGTGCCTGGAGTAACGGCTGGCAGTCCCTTAATTCACCCCTCCACTTT.